The 19 T cell receptor beta chains given below trace back to one sample, sequenced in a study of blood T cell repertoires in COVID-19. Some clones are missing from TCRdb's copy, which holds only in-frame ones; the method was immunoSEQ multiplex PCR. The sample has 60,000 to 70,000 clones, over 75% seen once. The source material was peripheral blood. All receptors derive from a woman aged 55-70 years with COVID-19, enrolled during active disease.

This rearrangement joins TRBV6-5 to TRBJ2-7; 11 bases map to TRBD2. The germline V gene has CDR1 MNHEY and CDR2 SVGAGI. Trimming cost V 6 bases and J 1 base; bases outside gene matches: 2. The CDR3 contains 14 residues. The CDR3 protein is CASSGTSGSYEQYF. In nucleotides, the CDR3 is TGTGCCAGCAGCGGGACTAGCGGATCCTACGAGCAGTACTTC.

A single count supports this clone. J is TRBJ2-7 and V is TRBV9; 8 bases are a match to TRBD1. The CDR3 runs 14 residues. V lost 4 bases to trimming and J lost 1 base; unmatched junction nucleotides: 4. The germline CDR1 and CDR2 sequences are SGDLS and YYNGEE. As DNA, the CDR3 is TGTGCCAGCAGCCCCCGGGACAGGTCCTACGAGCAGTACTTC. Protein product: CASSPRDRSYEQYF.

There are a few counts of this clone. The V call is TRBV11-3, the J call TRBJ2-1, with TRBD2 identical over 7 bases. V trimming: 5 bases; J trimming: 0 bases; junction bases outside the gene matches: 13. Per the germline V gene, CDR1 is SGHNT and CDR2 is YENEEA. The CDR3 consists of 18 residues. Written as DNA, the CDR3 is TGTGCCAGCAGCCACGGGACTAATAAGGCGCGCTCCTACAATGAGCAGTTCTTC. Protein: CASSHGTNKARSYNEQFF.

V and J are TRBV7-8 and TRBJ1-5; D remains unclear. Trimming took off 5 bases at V and 7 bases at J, with 15 bases between the two ends. Germline V gene sequence: CDR1 SGHVS, CDR2 FQNEAQ. This CDR3 has 14 residues. The CDR3 coding sequence is TGTGCCAGCAGCCCCGATGTAGGGAGGCAGCCCCAGCATTTT. Translation gives CASSPDVGRQPQHF.

The V gene is TRBV24-1, the J gene TRBJ1-3; 8 bases align to TRBD1. Per germline, CDR1 KGHDR and CDR2 SFDVKD. This CDR3 is 14 amino acids long. V was clipped by 3 bases and J by 6 bases; unmatched bases: 3. The CDR3 region is CATSDTTGANTIYF. The CDR3, as DNA: TGTGCCACCAGTGATACGACAGGGGCAAACACCATATATTTT.

The chain is built from TRBV6-5 and TRBJ1-1; D unresolved. The V gene lost 2 bases and the J gene lost 10 bases, with 11 bases spanning the gap. Germline V CDR1 and CDR2: MNHEY, SVGAGI. The CDR3 length is 12 residues. This CDR3 is CASSYEGAAAFF. In nucleotides, the CDR3 is TGTGCCAGCAGTTACGAGGGAGCGGCAGCTTTCTTT.

The rearrangement links TRBV4-2 to TRBJ2-6, with D possibly being TRBD2 (6 bases). CDR1 and CDR2 from the germline V gene are LGHNA and YNFKEQ. V shed 8 bases and J shed 0 bases, with 17 bases lying between them. This CDR3 contains 17 residues. In DNA form, the CDR3 reads TGTGCCAGCGGACCCGGGACTTCAAGCTCTGGGGCCAACGTCCTGACTTTC. Its protein is CASGPGTSSSGANVLTF.

This clone was picked up many times. V usage is TRBV7-9 and J usage is TRBJ1-5; the match to TRBD1 covers 10 bases. V lost 2 bases and J lost 9; bases outside the gene matches: 10. Germline-derived CDR1 and CDR2 are SEHNR and FQNEAQ (reference sequence). The CDR3 contains 16 residues. CDR3 region: CASSLHDRGQRTPQHF. The CDR3 DNA reads as TGTGCCAGCAGCTTACACGACAGGGGGCAAAGGACGCCCCAGCATTTT. The complete variable domain, with remaining parts taken from reference TRBV7-9 and TRBJ1-5, reads DTGVSQNPRHKITKRGQNVTFRCDPISEHNRLYWYRQTLGQGPEFLTYFQNEAQLEKSRLLSDRFSAERPKGSFSTLEIQRTEQGDSAMYLCASSLHDRGQRTPQHFGDGTRLSIL.

This sequence joins TRBV19 and TRBJ2-7; TRBD2 matches at 8 bases. The length of the CDR3 is 15 residues. Germline loops: CDR1 LNHDA, CDR2 SQIVND (reference sequence). The V segment lost 5 bases and the J segment 0 bases; nucleotides outside the gene matches: 6. The CDR3 loop is CASSLLREGSYEQYF. The CDR3, as DNA: TGTGCCAGTAGTCTCCTCCGGGAGGGCTCCTACGAGCAGTACTTC.

This sequence joins TRBV4-1 and TRBJ2-7, with TRBD2 identical over 9 bases. The CDR3 spans 17 residues. CDR1 is MGHRA and CDR2 is YSYEKL in the germline V gene. J gave up 1 base and V 4 bases, and 11 bases lay outside the gene matches. CDR3 nucleotide sequence: TGCGCCAGCAGCCGAAGGGTGGCGGGAGGGGCTTCCTACGAGCAGTACTTC. Protein product: CASSRRVAGGASYEQYF.

This clone was observed a handful of times. The chain couples TRBV7-2 to TRBJ2-6, with 10 bases matching TRBD1. Germline V gene data show CDR1 as SGHTA and CDR2 as FQGNSA. CDR3 length: 20 residues. V gave up 0 bases and J gave up 4 bases; unmatched junction bases: 12. The CDR3 DNA sequence: TGTGCCAGCAGCTTAGCCGGGACAGGGGCCTCTCGAGGGGGGGCCAACGTCCTGACTTTC. Translated, it gives CASSLAGTGASRGGANVLTF. Supplemented by reference TRBV7-2 and TRBJ2-6, the full variable domain reads GAGVSQSPSNKVTEKGKDVELRCDPISGHTALYWYRQSLGQGLEFLIYFQGNSAPDKSGLPSDRFSAERTGGSVSTLTIQRTQQEDSAVYLCASSLAGTGASRGGANVLTFGAGSRLTVL.

In this sample, this clone turned up a few times. The chain recombines TRBV27 with TRBJ1-3; the D is unclear. V was cut by 2 bases and J by 8 bases, with 10 bases left in between. This CDR3 is built from 13 residues. Germline lookup yields CDR1 MNHEY and CDR2 SMNVEV (reference sequence). This CDR3 is CASSLTLSDTIYF. CDR3 bases: TGTGCCAGCAGTTTAACGTTGAGTGACACCATATATTTT.

The V call is TRBV6-5, the J call TRBJ2-7; TRBD2 aligns across 11 bases. The CDR3 runs 15 residues. V gave up 2 bases and J gave up 3 bases; unmatched junction bases: 3. The germline gives CDR1 MNHEY, CDR2 SVGAGI. The CDR3 nucleotides are TGTGCCAGCAGTTACACGACTAGCGGGATCTACGAGCAGTACTTC. This codes for CASSYTTSGIYEQYF.

The rearrangement uses TRBV6-5 and TRBJ2-5, with TRBD1 matching 7 bases. From germline, CDR1 is MNHEY and CDR2 SVGAGI. This CDR3 is built from 13 residues. Germline trimming cut 5 bases from V and 5 bases from J; bases unmatched to any gene: 5. The CDR3 here is CASSTGTVETQYF. DNA of the CDR3: TGTGCCAGCAGTACCGGGACAGTGGAGACCCAGTACTTC.

This clone was found once. The genes are TRBV28 and TRBJ1-5; maybe TRBD1 (6 bases). The germline gives CDR1 MDHEN, CDR2 SYDVKM. With 6 bases removed from V and 7 bases from J, the gap between germline ends came to 19 bases. This CDR3 spans 15 amino acids. CDR3 coding DNA: TGTGCCAGCAGCTCTGACAGGTACCCATACCAGCCCCAGCATTTT. The encoded protein is CASSSDRYPYQPQHF.

In the case of this clone: One end of the junction fails to match germline, which may point to a read error. J is TRBJ2-3 and V is TRBV11-3; D is possibly TRBD2 (7 bases). The CDR3 has 14 amino acids. Germline CDR1 reads SGHNT; CDR2 reads YENEEA. The CDR3 sequence: CASSSGGGGDAQYF. The CDR3 DNA sequence: TGTGCCAGCAGCTCCGGGGGAGGGGGAGATGCGCAGTATTTT.

This chain connects TRBV11-2 to TRBJ2-5, with D tentatively TRBD2 (6 bases). CDR1 is SGHAT, CDR2 FQNNGV, per germline. This CDR3 has 14 residues. V lost 4 bases and J lost 4, with 13 bases in between. CDR3 residues: CASSSPPGLETQYF. CDR3 DNA: TGTGCCAGCAGCTCACCACCGGGACTAGAGACCCAGTACTTC.

This chain joins TRBV28 and TRBJ2-2; D gene unclear. The CDR3 is made up of 17 amino acids. V was pared by 6 bases and J by 3 bases, with 20 bases between. Germline V gives CDR1 MDHEN, CDR2 SYDVKM. The CDR3 DNA is TGTGCCAGCAGCCTTGCGCGTTTAGAGCCATACACCGGGGAGCTGTTTTTT. It codes for CASSLARLEPYTGELFF.

This clone appeared a few times. This chain links TRBV11-3 with TRBJ1-1; D remains unclear. V was trimmed by 2 bases and J by 1 base, leaving 5 bases between them. Germline-derived CDR1 and CDR2 are SGHNT and YENEEA. The CDR3 is 13 residues long. In nucleotides, the CDR3 is TGTGCCAGCAGCTTAAACAGGAACACTGAAGCTTTCTTT. It translates to CASSLNRNTEAFF.